This T cell receptor (beta chain) appears in the sequencing data of a study of cytomegalovirus exposure and HLA in healthy donors. Overall study: Earlier, 95 million to 130 million unique TCR beta sequences were recovered from approximately 180 million T cells by an analysis. Study-level findings and limits: Roughly even sequencing depth across donors was the assumption behind the presence/absence analyses. More clonal expansion characterized HLA-associated TCR beta chains than equally common others in a later analysis.

Note on this clone: Its antigen remains unknown.

Use of 60 Vbeta and 13 Jbeta primers characterized the PCR. TCRdb's table, derived via immunoSEQ multiplex PCR, lists solely in-frame clones and lacks some. The listing contains 190,000 or so clones. V lost 4 bases, J lost 0 bases, and 12 bases lay in between. The CDR3 is made up of 15 amino acids. CDR1 is LGHNA, CDR2 YSLEER, per germline. Sequencing was performed on PBMCs. The chain uses TRBV4-3 and TRBJ1-2; D remains ambiguous. The clonotype originates from a boy aged 5 to 17 in good health and CMV-seronegative. This chain's CDR3 is CASSLYLAPNYGYTF. Written as DNA, the CDR3 is TGCGCCAGCAGCCTCTACCTAGCGCCTAACTATGGCTACACCTTC.